One and the same sample provided the 23 T cell receptor beta chains below, sequenced in a study of blood T cell repertoires in COVID-19. Clones were read by immunoSEQ multiplex PCR, and TCRdb kept only the in-frame ones, dropping some. The table shows hundreds of thousands of clones, with over 85% occurring only once. The sample comprised PBMCs or T cells enriched from blood (not recorded which). The receptors shown here come from a woman aged 25 to 39 with acute COVID-19.

The gene calls are TRBV18 and TRBJ2-2; possible D gene TRBD1, 6 bases. The germline gives CDR1 KGHSH, CDR2 LQKENI. This CDR3 spans 17 amino acids. Trimming shortened V by 7 bases and J by 2 bases, and 20 bases separated the two germline ends. CDR3 DNA sequence: TGTGCCAGCTTAGCGACCTGGACAGTTACTAACACCGGGGAGCTGTTTTTT. Translated, it gives CASLATWTVTNTGELFF.

The chain recombines TRBV19 with TRBJ2-5; D is perhaps TRBD1 (6 bases). The germline gives CDR1 LNHDA, CDR2 SQIVND (reference sequence). The germline V and J ends were trimmed by 4 bases and 0 bases, with 9 bases remaining between them. CDR3 length: 14 residues. The CDR3: CASSTGTHQETQYF. The CDR3, as DNA: TGTGCCAGTAGTACCGGGACACACCAAGAGACCCAGTACTTC.

The CDR3 DNA is TGTGCCAGCAGTTTAGGACAGGGACCCGCAGATACGCAGTATTTT. Protein product: CASSLGQGPADTQYF. The chain recombines TRBV28 with TRBJ2-3; 8 nucleotides agree with TRBD1. The CDR3 contains 15 residues. Trimming at V came to 2 bases and at J to 4 bases, leaving 5 bases not matched to a gene. Germline CDR1 is MDHEN and CDR2 is SYDVKM.

The chain is built from TRBV2 and TRBJ2-1; D is unresolved. Germline V gene data show CDR1 as SNHLY and CDR2 as FYNNEI. Trimming cost V 4 bases and J 8 bases, with 18 bases left between them. This CDR3 has 15 amino acids. As DNA, the CDR3 is TGTGCCAGCAGTGGCATGCTACTAATCGGCGATGAGCAGTTCTTC. Translating it yields CASSGMLLIGDEQFF. The full variable domain, with the rest looked up from reference TRBV2 and TRBJ2-1, is EPEVTQTPSHQVTQMGQEVILRCVPISNHLYFYWYRQILGQKVEFLVSFYNNEISEKSEIFDDQFSVERPDGSNFTLKIRSTKLEDSAMYFCASSGMLLIGDEQFFGPGTRLTVL.

The gene calls are TRBV6-5 and TRBJ2-7, with D maybe TRBD1 (5 bases). The CDR3 length is 11 residues. Germline CDR1 reads MNHEY; CDR2 reads SVGAGI. V gave up 7 bases and J gave up 7 bases, with 11 bases separating them. CDR3 nucleotide sequence: TGTGCCAGCATTACCCAGGGAGAGCAGTACTTC. Its protein product is CASITQGEQYF.

The chain links TRBV19 to TRBJ1-4, with D perhaps TRBD1 (6 bases). Trimming stripped 3 bases from V and 4 bases from J, with 9 bases between. CDR1 is LNHDA, CDR2 SQIVND, per germline (reference sequence). CDR3 length: 14 residues. DNA for the CDR3: TGTGCCAGTAGTATGGGGGCGTATAATGAAAAACTGTTTTTT. Translation gives CASSMGAYNEKLFF.

The chain employs TRBV10-2 and TRBJ1-2; possible D gene TRBD1, 6 bases. This CDR3 is built from 13 residues. The V gene's germline CDR1 is WSHSY and CDR2 SAAADI. The V and J ends lost 2 bases and 6 bases respectively, with 10 bases between them. In DNA form, the CDR3 reads TGCGCCAGCAGTGAGGGTGGGGGCGATGGCTACACCTTC. Residues: CASSEGGGDGYTF.

The genes are TRBV10-1 and TRBJ2-2; the D is unclear. The CDR3 has 12 residues. Germline lookup yields CDR1 WNHNN and CDR2 SYGVQD (reference sequence). V lost 6 bases to trimming and J lost 6 bases, with 8 bases between them. The CDR3 reads CASRWPAGELFF. CDR3 nucleotide sequence: TGCGCCAGCAGATGGCCCGCCGGGGAGCTGTTTTTT.

The V gene is TRBV21-1, the J gene TRBJ1-1. TRBV21-1 has pseudogene status. The CDR3 consists of 15 residues. CDR3 sequence reads: CASSDQTGRATEAFF. DNA for the CDR3: TGTGCCAGCAGCGACCAAACAGGGAGGGCGACTGAAGCTTTCTTT.

This clone was detected only once. This chain joins TRBV3-1 (or the pseudogene TRBV3-2) and TRBJ2-1, with D perhaps matching TRBD2 (6 bases). V was shortened by 1 base and J by 3 bases, with 22 bases between the two germline ends. CDR1 and CDR2 from the germline V gene are LGHDT and YNNKEL (reference sequence). This CDR3 is built from 19 residues. The CDR3 here is CASSQVPVWRGNYYNEQFF. In DNA, the CDR3 is TGTGCCAGCAGCCAAGTCCCCGTTTGGCGGGGAAATTACTACAATGAGCAGTTCTTC.

In the case of this clone: At one end, the junction sequence differs from germline, possibly due to a read error. The chain uses TRBV3-1 (or the pseudogene TRBV3-2) and TRBJ2-7, with 8 bases identical to TRBD1. The germline V gene has CDR1 LGHDT and CDR2 YNNKEL (reference sequence). The length of the CDR3 is 14 residues. The CDR3 DNA is TGTGCCAGCAGCCAAGGGGGCGGGTCGGGACAGGTGATCTTC. It encodes CASSQGGGSGQVIF.

The chain combines TRBV7-9 with TRBJ2-2, with 8 nucleotides matching TRBD1. After removal of 6 bases from V and 5 bases from J, the junction contained 8 bases not matched to a gene. Germline loops: CDR1 SEHNR, CDR2 FQNEAQ (reference sequence). The CDR3 runs to 15 residues. CDR3 DNA sequence: TGTGCCAGCAGTTTGGACAGGGCGGGAACCGGGGAGCTGTTTTTT. Its protein is CASSLDRAGTGELFF.

V is TRBV5-4 and J is TRBJ2-5, with D tentatively TRBD1 (6 bases). Germline CDR1 SGHNT, CDR2 YYREEE (reference sequence). The CDR3 extends over 13 amino acids. Trimming shortened V by 7 bases and J by 4 bases, and 14 bases separated the two germline ends. As DNA, the CDR3 is TGTGCCAGCTCCAGGGGATCAGGAGAGACCCAGTACTTC. Amino acids: CASSRGSGETQYF.

The rearrangement links TRBV7-2 to TRBJ1-4; weak D call: TRBD1 (5 bases). The CDR3 covers 15 residues. V was cut by 5 bases and J by 7 bases, with 17 bases left in between. The germline gives CDR1 SGHTA, CDR2 FQGNSA. The CDR3 DNA sequence: TGTGCCAGCAGCCCCTTGGCAGGGTCGGGTGAAAAACTGTTTTTT. This translates into CASSPLAGSGEKLFF.

The V call is TRBV7-2, the J call TRBJ1-2; a weak D match, TRBD1 (5 bases). Germline V lookup: CDR1 SGHTA, CDR2 FQGNSA. V lost 5 bases and J 1 base, leaving 14 bases between the germline ends. The CDR3 totals 15 residues. The CDR3 bases are TGTGCCAGCAGCCTACTGGGGCAGGGTAACTATGGCTACACCTTC. Translation: CASSLLGQGNYGYTF.

The chain's CDR3 is CASSPPTGTHSPLHF. CDR3 coding DNA: TGTGCCAGCAGTCCCCCGACAGGGACCCATTCACCCCTCCACTTT. The chain has TRBV28 and TRBJ1-6, with 7 positions matching TRBD1. Germline CDR1 MDHEN, CDR2 SYDVKM. The CDR3 contains 15 residues. The V gene end was trimmed by 5 bases and the J gene end by 8 bases; junction bases not matched to a gene: 9.

The chain recombines TRBV11-2 with TRBJ1-1; D is perhaps TRBD1 (6 bases). The germline V gene has CDR1 SGHAT and CDR2 FQNNGV. V lost 1 base and J lost 3, with 9 bases in between. The CDR3 spans 14 residues. CDR3 sequence: CASSLGGTHTEAFF. Written as DNA, the CDR3 is TGTGCCAGCAGCTTAGGAGGGACACACACTGAAGCTTTCTTT.

The chain recombines TRBV28 with TRBJ1-1; perhaps TRBD1 as D (6 bases). The germline V and J ends were trimmed by 5 bases and 3 bases, with 13 bases remaining between them. Germline CDR1 MDHEN, CDR2 SYDVKM. This CDR3 region has 14 residues. The CDR3 sequence: CASSATHRDTEAFF. In DNA, the CDR3 is TGTGCCAGCAGTGCCACTCACAGGGACACTGAAGCTTTCTTT.

The V and J genes are TRBV27 and TRBJ2-7; 7 nucleotides align to TRBD1. The CDR3 runs to 14 residues. The germline CDR1 and CDR2 sequences are MNHEY and SMNVEV (reference sequence). Unmatched junction bases numbered 3, after V lost 4 bases and J lost 0 bases. The CDR3 sequence: CASSSTGTSYEQYF. CDR3 in DNA: TGTGCCAGCAGTTCGACAGGGACCTCCTACGAGCAGTACTTC.

This clone was detected once. V usage is TRBV28 and J usage is TRBJ2-3; D may be TRBD2 (7 bases). The V and J ends lost 6 bases and 0 bases respectively, with 13 bases between them. The CDR3 runs to 15 residues. Per the germline V gene, CDR1 is MDHEN and CDR2 is SYDVKM. The CDR3 sequence is CASSLGGGSTDTQYF. CDR3 DNA sequence: TGTGCCAGCAGCCTAGGGGGGGGTAGCACAGATACGCAGTATTTT.

The V call is TRBV19, the J call TRBJ2-1, with D hard to call. Germline V gives CDR1 LNHDA, CDR2 SQIVND (reference sequence). V dropped 5 bases and J dropped 3 bases, with 11 bases sitting between them. The CDR3 sequence is 14 residues long. The CDR3 sequence: CASSLMTIYNEQFF. In DNA form, the CDR3 reads TGTGCCAGTAGTCTCATGACAATCTACAATGAGCAGTTCTTC.

The rearrangement uses TRBV28 and TRBJ1-2, with D tentatively TRBD1 (5 bases). Trimming took off 3 bases at V and 5 bases at J, with 16 bases between the two ends. The V gene's germline CDR1 is MDHEN and CDR2 SYDVKM. The CDR3 consists of 15 residues. The CDR3, as DNA: TGTGCCAGCAGTTTTCCGGGGGGTCAATTATATGGCTACACCTTC. Protein product: CASSFPGGQLYGYTF.

The chain recombines TRBV5-5 with TRBJ2-2; TRBD1 might be the D (5 bases). The CDR3 covers 17 residues. Germline-derived CDR1 and CDR2 are SGHKS and YYEKEE (reference sequence). The V and J ends lost 1 base and 6 bases respectively, with 19 bases between them. The CDR3 loop is CASSLNQRGAKPGELFF. The CDR3 nucleotides read TGTGCCAGCAGCTTGAATCAAAGGGGCGCGAAGCCCGGGGAGCTGTTTTTT.